This paragraph covers one T cell receptor (beta chain) sequence. Treatment noted: roughly 19 received Ad26.COV2.S at low or high dose, single or two shots; about 5 received placebo; per-sample allocation not given. Sampling took place 63 days after the first vaccine or placebo injection. The source of the sample is a study of Ad26.COV2.S vaccination and SARS-CoV-2 variants. Data came from immunoSEQ multiplex PCR; TCRdb stores just in-frame clones and leaves some out. The sample includes hundreds of thousands of clones, around 86% of them seen just once. V dropped 4 bases and J dropped 0 bases, with 10 bases sitting between them. CDR1 and CDR2 (germline): SGDLS, YYNGEE. This CDR3 is built from 14 residues.

The gene calls are TRBV9 and TRBJ1-1; D is uncertain. This clonotype was obtained from a person between 18 and 60 years old who received the Ad26.COV2.S COVID-19 vaccine or a placebo. The sequenced sample was peripheral blood, obtained in a trial of Ad26.COV2.S vaccine versus placebo. CDR3 DNA sequence: TGTGCCAGCAGCTTCACCGGACTGAACACTGAAGCTTTCTTT. Residues: CASSFTGLNTEAFF.